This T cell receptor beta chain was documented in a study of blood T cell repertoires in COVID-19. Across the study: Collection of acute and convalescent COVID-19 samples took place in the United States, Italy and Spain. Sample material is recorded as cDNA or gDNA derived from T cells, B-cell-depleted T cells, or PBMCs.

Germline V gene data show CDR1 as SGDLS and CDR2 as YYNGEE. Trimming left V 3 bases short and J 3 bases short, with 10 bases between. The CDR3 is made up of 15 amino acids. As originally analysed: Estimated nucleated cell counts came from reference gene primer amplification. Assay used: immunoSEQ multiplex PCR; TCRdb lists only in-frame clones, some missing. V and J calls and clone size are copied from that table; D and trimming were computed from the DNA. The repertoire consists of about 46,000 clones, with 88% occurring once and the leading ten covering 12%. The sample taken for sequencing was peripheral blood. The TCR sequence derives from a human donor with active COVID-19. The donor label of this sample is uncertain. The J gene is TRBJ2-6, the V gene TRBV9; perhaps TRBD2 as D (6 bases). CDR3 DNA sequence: TGTGCCAGCAGCGCGAGGAGGGGTGGGGCCAACGTCCTGACTTTC. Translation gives CASSARRGGANVLTF.